Following are 20 T cell receptor beta chains from one sample sequenced in a study of T cell responses to AZD1222 COVID-19 vaccine. Produced via immunoSEQ multiplex PCR; TCRdb's table is partial and in-frame only. The data show 140,000 to 150,000 clones, with about 90% seen just once and about 3.5% held by the top ten. The source was peripheral blood, collected on day 0 of AZD1222 vaccination. The receptors here all came from an adult in good health.

V is TRBV6-5 and J is TRBJ1-1; perhaps TRBD1 as D (6 bases). The CDR3 totals 14 residues. Germline V gene lookup returns CDR1 MNHEY and CDR2 SVGAGI. V was shortened by 2 bases and J by 0 bases, with 7 bases between the two germline ends. The CDR3 nucleotides are TGTGCCAGCAGTTACAGGGGGTTGAACACTGAAGCTTTCTTT. Residues: CASSYRGLNTEAFF.

The rearrangement links TRBV6-2 or TRBV6-3 to TRBJ1-2; no clear D gene. Germline V gives CDR1 MNHEY, CDR2 SVGEGT. Trimming removed 2 bases from V and 5 bases from J, with 18 bases in between. The CDR3 sequence is 16 residues long. The CDR3 bases are TGTGCCAGCAGTTACGCCGAGTCGAGGGTCAGGTATGGCTACACCTTC. It yields the protein CASSYAESRVRYGYTF.

The DNA for the CDR3 is TGTGCCAGCAGCCAAGTTCGAGTTCGCTCTGGAAACACCATATATTTT. The encoded protein is CASSQVRVRSGNTIYF. The chain couples TRBV3-1 (or the pseudogene TRBV3-2) to TRBJ1-3; D remains ambiguous. The V and J ends lost 1 base and 0 bases respectively, with 10 bases between them. Per the germline V gene, CDR1 is LGHDT and CDR2 is YNNKEL (reference sequence). The CDR3 is made up of 16 amino acids.

The chain uses TRBV9 and TRBJ1-1; possibly TRBD1 for D (5 bases). With 0 bases removed from V and 8 bases from J, the gap between germline ends came to 20 bases. Germline loops: CDR1 SGDLS, CDR2 YYNGEE. This CDR3 has 16 amino acids. The DNA for the CDR3 is TGTGCCAGCAGCGTAGTTCCGGCAGGGTCTCGGTCCGAAGCTTTCTTT. Amino acids: CASSVVPAGSRSEAFF.

The chain has TRBV15 and TRBJ2-3; D gene uncertain. The CDR3 runs to 16 residues. V was clipped by 1 base and J by 1 base, with 12 bases between them. Germline V gives CDR1 LNHNV, CDR2 YYDKDF (reference sequence). The CDR3 is CATSRVGSRGTDTQYF. DNA of the CDR3: TGTGCCACCAGCAGAGTTGGGTCCCGGGGCACAGATACGCAGTATTTT.

This rearrangement joins TRBV5-6 to TRBJ2-1, with TRBD2 identical over 12 bases. The CDR3 covers 15 residues. The J segment lost 8 bases and the V segment lost 4 bases, leaving 7 bases of the junction unmatched. Looked up from germline, CDR1 is SGHDT and CDR2 is YYEEEE. The chain's CDR3 is CASSRTSGARYEQFF. CDR3 in DNA: TGTGCCAGCAGCCGGACTAGCGGGGCAAGGTATGAGCAGTTCTTC.

This clone has a handful of counts. The V gene is TRBV19, the J gene TRBJ1-2; 9 bases match TRBD1. The V and J ends lost 4 bases and 3 bases, in that order; junction bases with no gene match: 3. The germline gives CDR1 LNHDA, CDR2 SQIVND (reference sequence). The CDR3 totals 14 residues. This CDR3 is CASSNRDRDYGYTF. The CDR3 DNA sequence: TGTGCCAGTAGTAACAGGGACAGGGACTATGGCTACACCTTC.

This chain links TRBV7-2 with TRBJ2-5, with D perhaps assigned TRBD1 or TRBD2 (5 bases each). This CDR3 has 15 residues. The germline V gene encodes CDR1 SGHTA and CDR2 FQGNSA. Trimming took off 2 bases at V and 2 bases at J, with 12 bases between the two ends. CDR3 protein: CASSLPGQIQETQYF. Here the CDR3 DNA reads TGTGCCAGCAGCTTACCGGGGCAGATACAAGAGACCCAGTACTTC.

The V call is TRBV9, the J call TRBJ2-7, with D maybe TRBD2 (6 bases). Germline lookup yields CDR1 SGDLS and CDR2 YYNGEE. This CDR3 region has 15 residues. Deletions cut 4 bases from V and 0 bases from J, with 14 bases between. In nucleotides, the CDR3 is TGTGCCAGCAGCCCCTCGGACTATTCCTCCTACGAGCAGTACTTC. It translates to CASSPSDYSSYEQYF. The full variable domain, with the rest looked up from reference TRBV9 and TRBJ2-7, is DSGVTQTPKHLITATGQRVTLRCSPRSGDLSVYWYQQSLDQGLQFLIQYYNGEERAKGNILERFSAQQFPDLHSELNLSSLELGDSALYFCASSPSDYSSYEQYFGPGTRLTVT.

This clone was picked up one time. The CDR3 protein is CSVDQSGSRDTQYF. The DNA of the CDR3 is TGCAGCGTTGATCAGTCGGGATCCCGAGATACGCAGTATTTT. The chain recombines TRBV29-1 with TRBJ2-3; perhaps TRBD2 as D (5 bases). CDR3 length: 14 amino acids. Germline-derived CDR1 and CDR2 are SQVTM and ANQGSEA. Trimming took off 3 bases at V and 5 bases at J, with 15 bases between the two ends.

J is TRBJ1-1 and V is TRBV5-1; weak D call: TRBD1 (6 bases). The ends were cut back, 6 bases at V and 1 base at J, with 10 bases in the middle. Per germline, CDR1 SGHRS and CDR2 YFSETQ. CDR3 size: 13 residues. The CDR3 DNA reads TGCGCCAGCACGGGGGGACAGAACACTGAAGCTTTCTTT. Its translation is CASTGGQNTEAFF.

V is TRBV7-9 and J is TRBJ2-1, with D possibly called TRBD1 or TRBD2 (5 bases each). The CDR3 has 14 amino acids. Germline assignment: CDR1 SEHNR and CDR2 FQNEAQ (reference sequence). V gave up 1 base and J gave up 6 bases, with 10 bases separating them. The CDR3 DNA follows: TGTGCCAGCAGCTTAGTTTTTGGGACCAATGAGCAGTTCTTC. This sequence encodes CASSLVFGTNEQFF.

This chain links TRBV5-1 with TRBJ2-3, with a tentative D call TRBD1 (5 bases). The V end was cut by 4 bases, the J end by 6 bases, with 21 bases between. This CDR3 is built from 16 residues. The V gene's germline CDR1 is SGHRS and CDR2 YFSETQ. The CDR3, as DNA: TGCGCCAGCAGCCGCCCCCGGCAGGGAATATTTGATACGCAGTATTTT. This translates into CASSRPRQGIFDTQYF.

V is TRBV27 and J is TRBJ2-7; tentative D call: TRBD2 (6 bases). V dropped 5 bases and J dropped 4 bases, with 15 bases sitting between them. Germline V gene data show CDR1 as MNHEY and CDR2 as SMNVEV (reference sequence). The CDR3 runs to 14 residues. The CDR3, as DNA: TGTGCCAGCAGTCTGCGGGATTCGGATTACGAGCAGTACTTC. Translated: CASSLRDSDYEQYF.

This sequence joins TRBV15 and TRBJ2-2, with TRBD2 identical over 12 bases. This CDR3 spans 17 amino acids. Unmatched junction bases numbered 9, after V lost 3 bases and J lost 7 bases. Germline V CDR1 and CDR2: LNHNV, YYDKDF (reference sequence). CDR3 sequence reads: CATSRDPGLAGHGELFF. The CDR3 nucleotides read TGTGCCACCAGCAGGGACCCTGGACTAGCGGGACACGGGGAGCTGTTTTTT.

V is TRBV5-1 and J is TRBJ1-2, with a possible D match to TRBD1 (6 bases). This CDR3 has 15 residues. CDR1 SGHRS and CDR2 YFSETQ come from the germline V gene. Trimming shortened V by 4 bases and J by 3 bases, and 16 bases separated the two germline ends. The CDR3 spells CASSPTPDSDYGYTF. The CDR3 coding sequence is TGCGCCAGCAGCCCAACTCCGGACAGTGACTATGGCTACACCTTC.

This CDR3 is CASNPVRGTGDEKLFF. The DNA for the CDR3 is TGTGCCAGCAACCCAGTGAGAGGGACAGGGGATGAAAAACTGTTTTTT. The J gene is TRBJ1-4, the V gene TRBV28; 10 nucleotides match TRBD1. This CDR3 region has 16 residues. Germline lookup yields CDR1 MDHEN and CDR2 SYDVKM. Trimming cost V 7 bases and J 6 bases; bases outside gene matches: 11.

The rearrangement links TRBV20-1 to TRBJ2-5; no reliable D call. Germline CDR1 is DFQATT and CDR2 is SNEGSKA (reference sequence). The CDR3 extends over 11 amino acids. The V gene lost 2 bases and the J gene lost 5 bases, with 6 bases spanning the gap. Written as DNA, the CDR3 is TGCAGTGCTAGATCGGAGGAGACCCAGTACTTC. This encodes CSARSEETQYF.

This CDR3 reads CASSSPGRVNQPQHF. The DNA of the CDR3 is TGTGCCAGCAGCTCTCCGGGACGGGTTAATCAGCCCCAGCATTTT. The chain joins TRBV7-8 to TRBJ1-5, with TRBD1 as a possible D gene (5 bases). Per germline, CDR1 SGHVS and CDR2 FQNEAQ. CDR3 length: 15 amino acids. V dropped 4 bases and J dropped 4 bases, with 14 bases sitting between them.

V and J are TRBV6-5 and TRBJ2-7; tentatively, D is TRBD1 or TRBD2 (5 bases each). The V gene's germline CDR1 is MNHEY and CDR2 SVGAGI. V lost 6 bases and J lost 4, with 16 bases in between. CDR3 length: 14 residues. The CDR3 protein is CASRTAGTRYEQYF. CDR3 DNA: TGTGCCAGCAGGACCGCCGGGACGCGGTACGAGCAGTACTTC.